These 28 T cell receptor beta chains were sequenced from one sample in a study of shared clonotypes between healthy human individuals. Clones were read by immunoSEQ multiplex PCR, and TCRdb kept only the in-frame ones, dropping some. The sample lists around 700,000 clones, about three quarters occurring once. The sequencing input was memory CD4+ T cells sorted from blood. The subset denotes: CD45RA-negative fraction. The source of these receptors is a woman aged 30 to 39 in good health.

The chain recombines TRBV6-6 with TRBJ2-1; 8 nucleotides agree with TRBD2. The CDR3 consists of 15 residues. CDR1 is MNHNY and CDR2 is SVGAGI in the germline V gene (reference sequence). V shed 5 bases, J shed 9 bases, and the junction held 12 bases outside the gene matches. The CDR3 reads CASSLGTRQNTEQFF. CDR3 nucleotide sequence: TGTGCCAGCAGTCTAGGGACTAGACAAAATACTGAGCAGTTCTTC.

V is TRBV5-1 and J is TRBJ1-2, with D possibly being TRBD1 (6 bases). The CDR3 has 12 amino acids. CDR1 and CDR2 from the germline V gene are SGHRS and YFSETQ. V was trimmed by 5 bases and J by 6 bases, leaving 11 bases between them. For the CDR3, the DNA is TGCGCCAGCAGTCGGGGGGCGGATGGCTACACCTTC. Translation gives CASSRGADGYTF.

The chain links TRBV28 to TRBJ2-1, with 9 nucleotides matching TRBD2. Germline V gene data show CDR1 as MDHEN and CDR2 as SYDVKM. V trimming: 3 bases; J trimming: 8 bases; junction bases outside the gene matches: 8. This CDR3 is built from 15 residues. The CDR3 region has the DNA TGTGCCAGCAGTTTTTGGCGGGAGGGCCTCGATGAGCAGTTCTTC. Its translation: CASSFWREGLDEQFF.

The J gene is TRBJ2-2, the V gene TRBV5-1, with D unresolved. With 0 bases removed from V and 2 bases from J, the gap between germline ends came to 5 bases. The germline gives CDR1 SGHRS, CDR2 YFSETQ. The CDR3 covers 14 residues. The CDR3 DNA reads as TGCGCCAGCAGCTTGGTTGTAAACACCGGGGAGCTGTTTTTT. Amino acids: CASSLVVNTGELFF.

This clone came up a few times. V usage is TRBV16 and J usage is TRBJ1-3; 7 nucleotides agree with TRBD1. Germline loops: CDR1 KGHSY, CDR2 FQNENV. The J segment lost 0 bases and the V segment lost 2 bases, leaving 1 base of the junction unmatched. The CDR3 extends over 15 amino acids. The CDR3 DNA follows: TGTGCCAGCAGCCAACGGACAGGCTCTGGAAACACCATATATTTT. Translated: CASSQRTGSGNTIYF.

J is TRBJ1-1 and V is TRBV18, with a weak D call TRBD1 (6 bases). The CDR3 is 14 residues long. The germline V and J ends were trimmed by 6 bases and 8 bases, with 19 bases remaining between them. Germline assignment: CDR1 KGHSH and CDR2 LQKENI. The CDR3 sequence is CASSPDRPPTEAFF. The DNA for the CDR3 is TGTGCCAGCTCGCCCGACAGGCCGCCAACCGAAGCTTTCTTT. Full variable domain (rest looked up from reference TRBV18 and TRBJ1-1): NAGVMQNPRHLVRRRGQEARLRCSPMKGHSHVYWYRQLPEEGLKFMVYLQKENIIDESGMPKERFSAEFPKEGPSILRIQQVVRGDSAAYFCASSPDRPPTEAFFGQGTRLTVV.

In its sample, this clone was seen once. The chain is built from TRBV5-4 and TRBJ2-2; 9 nucleotides agree with TRBD1. The CDR3 is made up of 15 amino acids. The junction had 1 base not matched to a gene; V was cut back by 4 bases and J by 0 bases. The germline CDR1 and CDR2 sequences are SGHNT and YYREEE (reference sequence). The CDR3 sequence is CASSGTGSNTGELFF. The DNA of the CDR3 is TGTGCCAGCAGCGGGACAGGGTCGAACACCGGGGAGCTGTTTTTT. The whole variable domain, remainder taken from reference TRBV5-4 and TRBJ2-2, is ETGVTQSPTHLIKTRGQQVTLRCSSQSGHNTVSWYQQALGQGPQFIFQYYREEENGRGNFPPRFSGLQFPNYSSELNVNALELDDSALYLCASSGTGSNTGELFFGEGSRLTVL.

The rearrangement links TRBV6-1 to TRBJ1-1; 8 bases line up with TRBD1. With 4 bases clipped from V and 4 bases from J, the junction kept 8 bases outside the gene matches. CDR1 is MNHNS, CDR2 SASEGT, per germline. The CDR3 extends over 15 amino acids. The CDR3 DNA reads TGTGCCAGCAGTGTGAACAGGGGGTCGGGCACTGAAGCTTTCTTT. Translation gives CASSVNRGSGTEAFF.

The rearrangement joins TRBV19 to TRBJ2-1; the match to TRBD2 covers 8 bases. CDR3 length: 14 residues. V lost 7 bases and J lost 7; bases outside the gene matches: 9. In germline, CDR1 is LNHDA, CDR2 SQIVND (reference sequence). The CDR3 protein is CASINSGKGNEQFF. The CDR3 DNA reads TGTGCCAGTATTAATAGCGGGAAGGGGAATGAGCAGTTCTTC.

The rearrangement links TRBV5-4 to TRBJ2-3; tentatively, D is TRBD2 (5 bases). Germline V lookup: CDR1 SGHNT, CDR2 YYREEE (reference sequence). The CDR3 runs to 16 residues. V lost 4 bases, J lost 0 bases, and 15 bases lay in between. In DNA form, the CDR3 reads TGTGCCAGCAGCGCAATGCTAGCCTCCAGCACAGATACGCAGTATTTT. Amino acid sequence: CASSAMLASSTDTQYF.

V usage is TRBV27 and J usage is TRBJ1-1, with D maybe TRBD1 (5 bases). This CDR3 is built from 13 residues. Germline loops: CDR1 MNHEY, CDR2 SMNVEV (reference sequence). Trimming cost V 5 bases and J 4 bases, with 11 bases left between them. The CDR3 nucleotides are TGTGCCAGCAGTAGACCCGGGGGCACTGAAGCTTTCTTT. This encodes CASSRPGGTEAFF.

The chain combines TRBV29-1 with TRBJ1-2; D remains ambiguous. This CDR3 is built from 13 residues. The ends were cut back, 0 bases at V and 4 bases at J, with 9 bases in the middle. Looked up from germline, CDR1 is SQVTM and CDR2 is ANQGSEA. DNA of the CDR3: TGCAGCGTTGAAGATAATCGAGGCTATGGCTACACCTTC. This encodes CSVEDNRGYGYTF.

Concerning this clone: With only one base between it and a far larger clone, this is likely a read error. This CDR3 is also generated by other DNA sequences in the sample. The rearrangement uses TRBV7-2 and TRBJ2-1; 7 bases align to TRBD2. The CDR3 consists of 15 residues. The germline V gene has CDR1 SGHTA and CDR2 FQGNSA. V shed 5 bases, J shed 0 bases, and the junction held 4 bases outside the gene matches. The CDR3 DNA reads TGTGCCAGCAGCACTCAGCGGGACTCCTACAATGAGCAGTTCTTC. Translating it yields CASSTQRDSYNEQFF.

The J gene is TRBJ2-3, the V gene TRBV11-3; a possible D gene is TRBD1 (6 bases). Germline V gives CDR1 SGHNT, CDR2 YENEEA. The CDR3 is 14 amino acids. Trimming took 1 base from V and 6 from J, leaving 11 bases between them. CDR3 loop: CASSLGQVGDTQYF. For the CDR3, the DNA is TGTGCCAGCAGCTTAGGACAGGTTGGCGATACGCAGTATTTT.

This clone has a count of ten or more. CDR3 nucleotides: TGTGCCAGCAGTTTTGGTTCGACAGGGGGCCTACAGCCCCAGCATTTT. It translates to CASSFGSTGGLQPQHF. V usage is TRBV28 and J usage is TRBJ1-5; TRBD1 matches 10 bases. This CDR3 spans 16 amino acids. From germline, CDR1 is MDHEN and CDR2 SYDVKM. The V gene end was trimmed by 3 bases and the J gene end by 7 bases; junction bases not matched to a gene: 9.

A few counts support this clone. The genes are TRBV6-5 and TRBJ2-5; D gene ambiguous. V lost 2 bases and J 2 bases, leaving 12 bases between the germline ends. The CDR3 is 15 residues long. Germline CDR1 MNHEY, CDR2 SVGAGI. The chain's CDR3 is CASSYGVSGQETQYF. CDR3 sequence (DNA): TGTGCCAGCAGTTACGGCGTCTCCGGGCAAGAGACCCAGTACTTC.

CDR3 sequence (DNA): TGCGCCAGCAGCCAAGTAGCGGCATACAATGAGCAGTTCTTC. As protein: CASSQVAAYNEQFF. The chain recombines TRBV4-1 with TRBJ2-1; D may be TRBD2 (6 bases). The CDR3 length is 14 residues. The germline V gene has CDR1 MGHRA and CDR2 YSYEKL. Trimming stripped 1 base from V and 4 bases from J, with 8 bases between.

The V and J genes are TRBV6-6 and TRBJ1-2, with TRBD1 matching over 10 bases. Germline CDR1 MNHNY, CDR2 SVGAGI (reference sequence). The CDR3 runs 15 residues. V shed 6 bases, J shed 8 bases, and the junction held 12 bases outside the gene matches. The CDR3 DNA sequence: TGTGCCAGCAGCGCCGGGACAGGGGCCTTCGGGGGCTACACCTTC. It yields the protein CASSAGTGAFGGYTF.

The chain is built from TRBV18 and TRBJ2-5; D unclear. The V gene lost 0 bases and the J gene lost 2 bases, with 10 bases spanning the gap. The CDR3 totals 15 residues. Germline V gives CDR1 KGHSH, CDR2 LQKENI. The CDR3 bases are TGTGCCAGCTCACCACCGTCCAGGCTTCAAGAGACCCAGTACTTC. This gives the protein CASSPPSRLQETQYF.

This chain joins TRBV15 and TRBJ1-4; D unresolved. Trimming removed 0 bases at V and 5 bases at J, with 10 bases between. Looked up from germline, CDR1 is LNHNV and CDR2 is YYDKDF (reference sequence). The CDR3 has 15 amino acids. The CDR3 region has the DNA TGTGCCACCAGCAGAGATGGCACGGAAAATGAAAAACTGTTTTTT. Protein: CATSRDGTENEKLFF.

A note on this clone: In the same sample, other DNA sequences code for this CDR3. The chain combines TRBV28 with TRBJ1-2; D not certain. With 4 bases removed from V and 4 bases from J, the gap between germline ends came to 7 bases. The germline V gene encodes CDR1 MDHEN and CDR2 SYDVKM. The CDR3 sequence is 12 residues long. The CDR3: CASSSGGYGYTF. The CDR3 DNA reads TGTGCCAGCAGTTCGGGTGGCTATGGCTACACCTTC.

This clone was observed a few times. V is TRBV5-1 and J is TRBJ2-5, with no clear D. The CDR3 totals 13 residues. The germline gives CDR1 SGHRS, CDR2 YFSETQ. Trimming left V 7 bases short and J 2 bases short, with 12 bases between. The CDR3 loop is CASGELRQETQYF. CDR3 nucleotide sequence: TGCGCCAGCGGGGAACTCAGGCAAGAGACCCAGTACTTC.

This clone appeared a single time. The V call is TRBV12-5, the J call TRBJ2-2; TRBD2 might be the D (6 bases). Trimming took off 4 bases at V and 1 base at J, with 16 bases between the two ends. The CDR3 runs to 17 residues. The germline CDR1 and CDR2 sequences are LGHNT and FRNRAP. This chain's CDR3 is CASGSPPTGENTGELFF. CDR3 DNA: TGTGCTAGTGGTTCTCCCCCTACGGGGGAGAACACCGGGGAGCTGTTTTTT.

This clone was counted once. The gene calls are TRBV10-2 and TRBJ2-7, with TRBD2 matching over 14 bases. With V trimmed by 3 bases and J by 0 bases, 7 bases remained unmatched. The CDR3 covers 18 residues. Germline V lookup: CDR1 WSHSY, CDR2 SAAADI. CDR3 sequence: CASSDSGLAGGISYEQYF. CDR3 DNA: TGCGCCAGCAGTGATAGTGGACTAGCGGGAGGAATCTCCTACGAGCAGTACTTC.

J is TRBJ2-1 and V is TRBV4-1; 7 bases are a match to TRBD2. The V segment lost 0 bases and the J segment 7 bases; nucleotides outside the gene matches: 9. CDR3 size: 16 residues. The V gene's germline CDR1 is MGHRA and CDR2 YSYEKL. CDR3: CASSQDWLADINEQFF. The CDR3 DNA reads as TGCGCCAGCAGCCAAGATTGGCTAGCGGACATTAATGAGCAGTTCTTC.

This clone was seen a few times. The CDR3 coding sequence is TGTGCCAGTGGGCGACGGGAGGGAGACACCGGGGAGCTGTTTTTT. It translates to CASGRREGDTGELFF. The J gene is TRBJ2-2, the V gene TRBV19, with 8 bases identical to TRBD2. Germline V lookup: CDR1 LNHDA, CDR2 SQIVND (reference sequence). V gave up 8 bases and J gave up 3 bases; unmatched junction bases: 8. CDR3 length: 15 residues.

This chain links TRBV7-8 with TRBJ2-1; D remains unclear. V lost 4 bases to trimming and J lost 0 bases, with 10 bases between them. The CDR3 is 15 residues long. Germline lookup yields CDR1 SGHVS and CDR2 FQNEAQ. CDR3 residues: CASSSTPGSYNEQFF. As DNA, the CDR3 is TGTGCCAGCAGCTCAACTCCAGGCTCCTACAATGAGCAGTTCTTC.

The rearrangement joins TRBV18 to TRBJ2-7, with D maybe TRBD2 (5 bases). CDR3 length: 14 amino acids. The ends were cut back, 0 bases at V and 4 bases at J, with 10 bases in the middle. Germline V gene sequence: CDR1 KGHSH, CDR2 LQKENI. This CDR3 reads CASSPPGRLYEQYF. CDR3 nucleotide sequence: TGTGCCAGCTCACCACCGGGGAGACTATACGAGCAGTACTTC.